This entry lists 29 T cell receptor beta chains sequenced from one sample in a study of control samples from healthy donors and cancer patients. Profiled with immunoSEQ multiplex PCR; TCRdb holds only in-frame clones, not every one. The repertoire consists of around 94,000 clones, with approximately 93% occurring once and the leading ten covering nearly 1.5%. The specimen was blood. The receptors derive from a young woman in good health.

The chain combines TRBV6-5 with TRBJ1-5, with D possibly being TRBD1 (5 bases). Germline V gene data show CDR1 as MNHEY and CDR2 as SVGAGI. V was pared by 4 bases and J by 6 bases, with 10 bases between. This CDR3 has 13 residues. CDR3 sequence: CASSSRDRQPQHF. CDR3 nucleotides: TGTGCCAGCAGTTCCCGGGACCGTCAGCCCCAGCATTTT.

The chain recombines TRBV19 with TRBJ2-3; no definite D call. Germline CDR1 is LNHDA and CDR2 is SQIVND (reference sequence). The CDR3 is 12 amino acids. V was clipped by 6 bases and J by 6 bases, with 10 bases between them. The CDR3 region is CASSRTRDTQYF. The CDR3 DNA reads as TGTGCCAGTAGCAGAACTCGGGATACGCAGTATTTT.

The V gene is TRBV3-1 (or the pseudogene TRBV3-2), the J gene TRBJ2-3; 11 bases fit TRBD2. The CDR3 totals 16 residues. CDR1 and CDR2 from the germline V gene are LGHDT and YNNKEL (reference sequence). V gave up 3 bases and J gave up 2 bases; unmatched junction bases: 4. The CDR3 DNA follows: TGTGCCAGCAGCCAGGCGGGACTAGCGGACACAGATACGCAGTATTTT. Translating it yields CASSQAGLADTDTQYF.

The chain uses TRBV6-6 and TRBJ2-7; D gene uncertain. The V and J ends lost 6 bases and 1 base respectively, with 13 bases between them. Germline assignment: CDR1 MNHNY and CDR2 SVGAGI (reference sequence). The CDR3 covers 14 residues. CDR3 sequence (DNA): TGTGCCAGCAGAGACGCCAGGAGATCCTACGAGCAGTACTTC. Translation gives CASRDARRSYEQYF.

This clone was recorded only once. The chain couples TRBV11-3 to TRBJ1-2; perhaps TRBD1 as D (5 bases). This CDR3 contains 15 residues. V lost 6 bases to trimming and J lost 0 bases, with 14 bases between them. Germline assignment: CDR1 SGHNT and CDR2 YENEEA. In DNA, the CDR3 is TGTGCCAGCAGTGGGGCCAGCCAGACTAACTATGGCTACACCTTC. It specifies CASSGASQTNYGYTF.

As to this clone: The junction differs from germline at one of its ends, possibly a read error. V gene TRBV6-6 combines with J gene TRBJ1-6, with D perhaps matching TRBD1 (5 bases). The length of the CDR3 is 15 residues. Germline V lookup: CDR1 MNHNY, CDR2 SVGAGI (reference sequence). The CDR3: CASIHGTSYHSPLHF. CDR3 DNA: TGTGCCAGCATCCATGGGACCTCCTATCATTCACCCCTCCACTTT.

V is TRBV6-5 and J is TRBJ1-1; no reliable D call. The germline CDR1 and CDR2 sequences are MNHEY and SVGAGI. With 4 bases removed from V and 4 bases from J, the gap between germline ends came to 10 bases. There are 13 residues in the CDR3. CDR3 DNA sequence: TGTGCCAGCAGTTGGGCCGGAACCACTGAAGCTTTCTTT. Its translation: CASSWAGTTEAFF.

The chain couples TRBV6-5 to TRBJ2-6; 8 nucleotides line up with TRBD1. V dropped 5 bases and J dropped 8; count of bases not matched to a gene: 8. CDR3 size: 15 residues. Germline CDR1 and CDR2: MNHEY and SVGAGI. The CDR3 sequence: CASSPIDRGTNVLTF. CDR3 sequence (DNA): TGTGCCAGCAGTCCGATCGACAGGGGTACCAACGTCCTGACTTTC.

This clone was picked up one time. The V and J genes are TRBV20-1 and TRBJ2-5; 12 nucleotides agree with TRBD2. Germline CDR1 and CDR2: DFQATT and SNEGSKA (reference sequence). Trimming removed 3 bases from V and 5 bases from J; junction bases left unmatched: 4. The CDR3 loop spans 14 amino acids. The CDR3 nucleotides are TGCAGTGCTAGTCTAGCGGGAGGGCCGGAGACCCAGTACTTC. Translated, it gives CSASLAGGPETQYF.

The J gene is TRBJ1-4, the V gene TRBV19; no firm D call. Germline V CDR1 and CDR2: LNHDA, SQIVND (reference sequence). CDR3 length: 17 residues. V was cut by 1 base and J by 4 bases, with 16 bases left in between. The CDR3 region has the DNA TGTGCCAGTAGTATAGTGGGAATGACGGCCCTTAATGAAAAACTGTTTTTT. Protein: CASSIVGMTALNEKLFF.

This chain joins TRBV3-1 (or the pseudogene TRBV3-2) and TRBJ2-6; 7 nucleotides agree with TRBD1. The CDR3 consists of 19 residues. V was pared by 1 base and J by 0 bases, with 9 bases of the junction left unmatched. CDR1 is LGHDT and CDR2 is YNNKEL in the germline V gene (reference sequence). The CDR3 DNA reads as TGTGCCAGCAGCCAAGTGACAGGGTACCCTAACTCTGGGGCCAACGTCCTGACTTTC. The encoded protein is CASSQVTGYPNSGANVLTF.

The chain employs TRBV28 and TRBJ1-2; no reliable D call. The CDR3 sequence is 13 residues long. The V gene lost 6 bases and the J gene lost 1 base, with 9 bases spanning the gap. From germline, CDR1 is MDHEN and CDR2 SYDVKM. CDR3 bases: TGTGCCAGCAGGACGGACGTTAACTATGGCTACACCTTC. Encoded protein: CASRTDVNYGYTF.

The chain carries TRBV27 and TRBJ2-5; 12 bases are shared with TRBD2. CDR3 length equals 15 residues. Germline CDR1 reads MNHEY; CDR2 reads SMNVEV (reference sequence). Unmatched junction bases numbered 5, after V lost 4 bases and J lost 5 bases. The CDR3 sequence is CASSSSGRASETQYF. DNA of the CDR3: TGTGCCAGCAGTTCTAGCGGGAGGGCCTCGGAGACCCAGTACTTC.

This CDR3 reads CASSFDSGNRRELFF. The CDR3 DNA follows: TGTGCCAGCAGCTTTGATAGCGGGAATCGGCGGGAGCTGTTTTTT. The chain is built from TRBV11-3 and TRBJ2-2, with 8 bases lining up with TRBD2. The V gene end was trimmed by 3 bases and the J gene end by 9 bases; junction bases not matched to a gene: 9. This CDR3 is 15 amino acids long. Per germline, CDR1 SGHNT and CDR2 YENEEA.

The V gene is TRBV25-1, the J gene TRBJ2-1; D may be TRBD1 (6 bases). V gave up 2 bases and J gave up 4 bases, with 9 bases separating them. CDR1 and CDR2 from the germline V gene are MGHDK and SYGVNS. The CDR3 covers 14 residues. The CDR3 here is CASSEEGGYNEQFF. CDR3 coding DNA: TGTGCCAGCAGTGAAGAAGGGGGTTACAATGAGCAGTTCTTC. The whole variable domain, remainder taken from reference TRBV25-1 and TRBJ2-1, is EADIYQTPRYLVIGTGKKITLECSQTMGHDKMYWYQQDPGMELHLIHYSYGVNSTEKGDLSSESTVSRIRTEHFPLTLESARPSHTSQYLCASSEEGGYNEQFFGPGTRLTVL.

This chain connects TRBV12-3 or TRBV12-4 to TRBJ1-1, with D possibly TRBD1 on 5 matching bases. The CDR3 totals 13 residues. V lost 3 bases and J 8 bases, leaving 13 bases between the germline ends. CDR3 region: CASSFEQSGEAFF. CDR3 sequence (DNA): TGTGCCAGCAGTTTTGAACAGTCAGGGGAAGCTTTCTTT.

The V gene is TRBV28, the J gene TRBJ1-2, with a tentative D call TRBD1 (5 bases). V lost 3 bases, J lost 5 bases, and 10 bases lay in between. The CDR3 spans 13 residues. The germline gives CDR1 MDHEN, CDR2 SYDVKM. The CDR3 coding sequence is TGTGCCAGCAGTTTTGGACAAGGATATGGCTACACCTTC. Protein: CASSFGQGYGYTF.

With regard to this clone: This CDR3 is also generated by other DNA sequences in the sample. V gene TRBV11-3 combines with J gene TRBJ1-2; D not certain. Germline V gene lookup returns CDR1 SGHNT and CDR2 YENEEA. This CDR3 has 13 amino acids. The V end was cut by 1 base, the J end by 6 bases, with 9 bases between. The CDR3 region has the DNA TGTGCCAGCAGCTTAGTGGGTCGGGATGGCTACACCTTC. As protein: CASSLVGRDGYTF. Full variable domain (missing parts from reference TRBV11-3 and TRBJ1-2): EAGVVQSPRYKIIEKKQPVAFWCNPISGHNTLYWYLQNLGQGPELLIRYENEEAVDDSQLPKDRFSAERLKGVDSTLKIQPAELGDSAVYLCASSLVGRDGYTFGSGTRLTVV.

The chain links TRBV5-6 to TRBJ1-2; D is unclear. Trimming took off 2 bases at V and 8 bases at J, with 10 bases between the two ends. This CDR3 contains 12 residues. The germline CDR1 and CDR2 sequences are SGHDT and YYEEEE. As DNA, the CDR3 is TGTGCCAGCAGCTTATCTGGGTTCGGCTACACCTTC. Protein sequence: CASSLSGFGYTF. Based on the CDR3 plus reference TRBV5-6 and TRBJ1-2, the full variable domain is DAGVTQSPTHLIKTRGQQVTLRCSPKSGHDTVSWYQQALGQGPQFIFQYYEEEERQRGNFPDRFSGHQFPNYSSELNVNALLLGDSALYLCASSLSGFGYTFGSGTRLTVV.

This chain joins TRBV5-1 and TRBJ1-1; a possible D gene is TRBD1 (6 bases). The CDR3 contains 12 residues. V lost 4 bases, J lost 8 bases, and 12 bases lay in between. Germline CDR1 SGHRS, CDR2 YFSETQ. The CDR3 DNA is TGCGCCAGCAGCAAGAACAGGGCGGAAGCTTTCTTT. Translation gives CASSKNRAEAFF.

A remark on this clone: Its ends do not fully match the called genes, so a read error is possible. The chain employs TRBV3-1 (or the pseudogene TRBV3-2) and TRBJ2-1, with TRBD2 matching over 8 bases. Germline CDR1 LGHDT, CDR2 YNNKEL (reference sequence). The CDR3 sequence is 13 residues long. The CDR3 region has the DNA TGTGCCAGCAGCCGCGGGACTAGTAGTAGTGGGATCTTC. Translation: CASSRGTSSSGIF.

The V call is TRBV5-1, the J call TRBJ2-7; D possibly corresponds to TRBD1 (5 bases). With 2 bases removed from V and 6 bases from J, the gap between germline ends came to 24 bases. This CDR3 has 17 amino acids. From germline, CDR1 is SGHRS and CDR2 YFSETQ. The CDR3 nucleotides read TGCGCCAGCAGCTTCGAAGCCTATAGCAGGGTTAAGGGCGAGCAGTACTTC. Its protein product is CASSFEAYSRVKGEQYF.

This clone occurred once. This chain uses TRBV24-1 with TRBJ1-4; D remains unclear. Germline CDR1 and CDR2: KGHDR and SFDVKD. Trimming pared 3 bases from V and 3 bases from J, leaving 10 bases between. The CDR3 length is 15 residues. CDR3 in amino acids: CATSDSRSSNEKLFF. Here the CDR3 DNA reads TGTGCCACCAGTGATAGCCGGTCGTCTAATGAAAAACTGTTTTTT.

This clone was observed a single time. The chain combines TRBV5-1 with TRBJ1-1, with TRBD1 as a possible D gene (5 bases). V dropped 0 bases and J dropped 0 bases, with 9 bases sitting between them. CDR1 is SGHRS and CDR2 is YFSETQ in the germline V gene. The CDR3 has 15 amino acids. This chain's CDR3 is CASSLDRGLNTEAFF. CDR3 nucleotides: TGCGCCAGCAGCTTGGATCGGGGCCTGAACACTGAAGCTTTCTTT.

The chain employs TRBV28 and TRBJ1-5; D is uncertain. Trimming took 5 bases from V and 6 from J, leaving 11 bases between them. Germline loops: CDR1 MDHEN, CDR2 SYDVKM. The CDR3 is made up of 13 amino acids. For the CDR3, the DNA is TGTGCCAGCAGTCCCCATCCCACTCAGCCCCAGCATTTT. This translates into CASSPHPTQPQHF.

J is TRBJ2-2 and V is TRBV2; D is unclear. This CDR3 region has 15 residues. Germline V gives CDR1 SNHLY, CDR2 FYNNEI. Trimming removed 4 bases at V and 8 bases at J, with 17 bases between. CDR3 DNA: TGTGCCAGCAGTGTCTTTCGCCTGGTAGCAGGGGAGCTGTTTTTT. Encoded protein: CASSVFRLVAGELFF.

The chain is built from TRBV27 and TRBJ1-1; D remains ambiguous. With 4 bases removed from V and 1 base from J, the gap between germline ends came to 13 bases. This CDR3 is built from 15 residues. Germline V gives CDR1 MNHEY, CDR2 SMNVEV (reference sequence). The CDR3 sequence: CASSSEGMWNTEAFF. For the CDR3, the DNA is TGTGCCAGCAGTTCCGAGGGTATGTGGAACACTGAAGCTTTCTTT.

J is TRBJ2-2 and V is TRBV7-3; 9 bases match TRBD1. V shed 5 bases, J shed 4 bases, and the junction held 5 bases outside the gene matches. Germline CDR1 and CDR2: SGHTA and FQGTGA. There are 15 residues in the CDR3. The DNA for the CDR3 is TGTGCCAGCAGCCCCGGGACAGGGCGCACCGGGGAGCTGTTTTTT. Its translation is CASSPGTGRTGELFF.

V and J are TRBV2 and TRBJ2-7; either TRBD1 or TRBD2 may supply D (5 bases each). Per the germline V gene, CDR1 is SNHLY and CDR2 is FYNNEI. The CDR3 has 21 amino acids. V was pared by 2 bases and J by 4 bases, with 33 bases between. The CDR3 is CASSELGMGPESLYEKYEQYF. CDR3 DNA: TGTGCCAGCAGTGAACTTGGGATGGGACCAGAAAGCCTTTATGAAAAATACGAGCAGTACTTC.